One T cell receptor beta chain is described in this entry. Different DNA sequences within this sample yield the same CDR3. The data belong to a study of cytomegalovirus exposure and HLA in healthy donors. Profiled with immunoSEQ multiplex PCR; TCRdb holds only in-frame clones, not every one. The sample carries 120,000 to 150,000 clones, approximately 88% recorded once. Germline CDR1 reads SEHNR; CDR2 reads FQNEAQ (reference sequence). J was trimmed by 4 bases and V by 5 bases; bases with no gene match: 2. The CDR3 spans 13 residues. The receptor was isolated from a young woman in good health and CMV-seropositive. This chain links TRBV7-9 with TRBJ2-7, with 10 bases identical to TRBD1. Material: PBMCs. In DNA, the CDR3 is TGTGCCAGCAGCCCGGGACAGGGGTACGAGCAGTACTTC. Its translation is CASSPGQGYEQYF.